This T cell receptor beta chain was identified in a study of PD-L1 blockade in urothelial cancer. Germline assignment: CDR1 SGDLS and CDR2 YYNGEE. The V end was cut by 1 base, the J end by 0 bases, with 12 bases between. The CDR3 totals 16 residues. The time point: pretreatment peripheral blood. Produced via immunoSEQ multiplex PCR; TCRdb's table is partial and in-frame only. The table lists about 37,000 clones, around 82% of them singletons, with approximately 15% in the top ten. This specimen was PBMCs, taken around atezolizumab (anti-PD-L1) treatment. The clonotype was recovered from a man between 60 and 75 years old with urothelial cancer. V usage is TRBV9 and J usage is TRBJ2-3; D is uncertain. This CDR3 reads CASSVLGGYSTDTQYF. The CDR3 DNA is TGTGCCAGCAGCGTACTAGGTGGATATAGCACAGATACGCAGTATTTT.